One T cell receptor beta chain is described in this entry. A read error may produce the germline difference seen at one junction end. The source of the sample is a study of OX40 agonist ivuxolimab in advanced cancers. Germline V gene lookup returns CDR1 WSHSY and CDR2 SAAADI. CDR3 length: 13 residues. The data were produced by immunoSEQ multiplex PCR, yet TCRdb's version contains in-frame clones alone and is incomplete. This sample has approximately 82,000 clones; 80% to 90% occur once, and the top ten carry just under 25%. The chain couples TRBV10-2 to TRBJ1-1, with D uncertain. The sample consisted of CD4+ or CD8+ T cells sorted from blood, taken in a trial of the OX40 agonist ivuxolimab. The TCR originated in an adult with an advanced solid tumor such as melanoma, head and neck, liver or kidney cancer. The DNA of the CDR3 is TGTGCCATCAGCTTAGTCGTGAACACTGAAGCTTTCTTT. Translation gives CAISLVVNTEAFF.